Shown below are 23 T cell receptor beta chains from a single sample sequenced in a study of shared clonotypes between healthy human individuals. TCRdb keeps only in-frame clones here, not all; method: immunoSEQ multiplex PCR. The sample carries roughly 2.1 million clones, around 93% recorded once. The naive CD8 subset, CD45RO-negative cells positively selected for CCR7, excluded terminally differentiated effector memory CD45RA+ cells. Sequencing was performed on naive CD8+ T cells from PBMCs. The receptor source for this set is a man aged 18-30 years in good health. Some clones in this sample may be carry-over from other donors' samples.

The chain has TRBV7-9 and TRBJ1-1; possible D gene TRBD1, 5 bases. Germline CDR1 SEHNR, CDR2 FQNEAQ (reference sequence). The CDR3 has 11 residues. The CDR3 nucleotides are TGTGCACTAGGAGGGGATCCTGAAGCTTTCTTT. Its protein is CALGGDPEAFF.

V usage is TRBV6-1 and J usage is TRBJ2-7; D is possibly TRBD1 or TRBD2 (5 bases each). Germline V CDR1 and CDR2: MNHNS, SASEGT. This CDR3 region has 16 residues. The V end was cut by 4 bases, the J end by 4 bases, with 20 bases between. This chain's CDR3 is CASSVRYGTRMYEQYF. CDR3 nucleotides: TGTGCCAGCAGTGTGAGATACGGGACCAGGATGTACGAGCAGTACTTC.

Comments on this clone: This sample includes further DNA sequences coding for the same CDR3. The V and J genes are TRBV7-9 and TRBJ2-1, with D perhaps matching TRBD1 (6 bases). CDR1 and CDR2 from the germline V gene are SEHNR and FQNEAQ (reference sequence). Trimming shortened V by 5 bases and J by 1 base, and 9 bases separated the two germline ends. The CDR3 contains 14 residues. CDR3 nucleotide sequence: TGTGCCAGCAGCCCTACAGGGTCCTACAATGAGCAGTTCTTC. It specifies CASSPTGSYNEQFF.

The CDR3 DNA reads as TGTGCCAGCCGGACTAGCGGGAGGGTAAACACCGGGGAGCTGTTTTTT. Amino acids: CASRTSGRVNTGELFF. The chain uses TRBV25-1 and TRBJ2-2; 15 bases line up with TRBD2. V lost 8 bases, J lost 2 bases, and 3 bases stayed unmatched. The CDR3 contains 16 residues. Germline V gene lookup returns CDR1 MGHDK and CDR2 SYGVNS.

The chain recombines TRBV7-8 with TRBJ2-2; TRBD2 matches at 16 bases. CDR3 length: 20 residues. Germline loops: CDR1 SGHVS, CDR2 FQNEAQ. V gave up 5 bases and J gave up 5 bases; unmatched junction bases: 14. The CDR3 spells CASSPAAGLAGGLSTGELFF. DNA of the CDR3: TGTGCCAGCAGCCCCGCCGCGGGACTAGCGGGAGGGCTCAGTACCGGGGAGCTGTTTTTT.

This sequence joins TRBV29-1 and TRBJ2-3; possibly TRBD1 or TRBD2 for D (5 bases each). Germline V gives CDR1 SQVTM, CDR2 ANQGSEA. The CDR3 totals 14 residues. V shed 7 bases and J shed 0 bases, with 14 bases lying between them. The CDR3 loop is CSATGTESTDTQYF. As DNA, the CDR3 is TGCAGCGCTACCGGGACGGAGAGCACAGATACGCAGTATTTT.

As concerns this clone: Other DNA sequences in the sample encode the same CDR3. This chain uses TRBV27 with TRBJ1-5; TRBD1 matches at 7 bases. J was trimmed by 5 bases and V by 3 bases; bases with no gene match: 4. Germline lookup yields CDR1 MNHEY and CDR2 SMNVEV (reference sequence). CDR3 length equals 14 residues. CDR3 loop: CASSLVGGDQPQHF. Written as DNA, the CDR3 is TGTGCCAGCAGTTTGGTAGGGGGCGATCAGCCCCAGCATTTT.

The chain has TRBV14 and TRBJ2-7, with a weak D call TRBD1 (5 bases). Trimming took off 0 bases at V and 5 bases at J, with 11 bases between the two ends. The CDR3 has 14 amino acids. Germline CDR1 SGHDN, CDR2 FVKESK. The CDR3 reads CASSQDYGAHEQYF. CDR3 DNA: TGTGCCAGCAGCCAAGATTATGGGGCCCACGAGCAGTACTTC.

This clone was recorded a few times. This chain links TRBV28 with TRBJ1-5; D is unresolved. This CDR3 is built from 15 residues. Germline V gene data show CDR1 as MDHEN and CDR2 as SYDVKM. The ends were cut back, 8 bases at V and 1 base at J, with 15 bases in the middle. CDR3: CASQNHRRSNQPQHF. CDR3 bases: TGTGCCAGCCAGAACCACCGCAGGAGCAATCAGCCCCAGCATTTT.

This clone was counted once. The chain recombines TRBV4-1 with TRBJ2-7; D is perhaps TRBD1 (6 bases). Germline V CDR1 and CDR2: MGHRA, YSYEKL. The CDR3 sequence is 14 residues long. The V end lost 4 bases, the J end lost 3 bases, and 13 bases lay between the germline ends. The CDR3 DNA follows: TGCGCCAGCAGCCGGTACGGACAGAACTACGAGCAGTACTTC. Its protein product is CASSRYGQNYEQYF.

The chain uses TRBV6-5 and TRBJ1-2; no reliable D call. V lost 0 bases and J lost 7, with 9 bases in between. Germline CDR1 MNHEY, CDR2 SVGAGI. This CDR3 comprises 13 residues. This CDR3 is CASSYSEVAGYTF. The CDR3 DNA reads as TGTGCCAGCAGTTACTCGGAGGTAGCTGGCTACACCTTC.

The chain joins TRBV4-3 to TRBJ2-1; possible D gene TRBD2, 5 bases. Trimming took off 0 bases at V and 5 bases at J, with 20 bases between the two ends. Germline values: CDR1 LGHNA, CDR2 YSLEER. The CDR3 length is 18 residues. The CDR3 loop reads CASSQDFEGVRVHNEQFF. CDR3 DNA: TGCGCCAGCAGCCAAGATTTTGAGGGAGTAAGGGTTCACAATGAGCAGTTCTTC.

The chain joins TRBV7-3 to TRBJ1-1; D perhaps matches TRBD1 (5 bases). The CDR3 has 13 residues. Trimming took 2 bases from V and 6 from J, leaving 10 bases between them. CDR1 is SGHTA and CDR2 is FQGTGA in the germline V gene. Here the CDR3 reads CASSLGGFAEAFF. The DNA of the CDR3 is TGTGCCAGCAGCTTAGGGGGGTTCGCTGAAGCTTTCTTT.

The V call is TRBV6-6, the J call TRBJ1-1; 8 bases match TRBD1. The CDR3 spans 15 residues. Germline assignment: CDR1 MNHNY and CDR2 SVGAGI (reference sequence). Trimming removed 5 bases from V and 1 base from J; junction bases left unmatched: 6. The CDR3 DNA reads TGTGCCAGCAGTCCCGCGCAGGGGGCGAACACTGAAGCTTTCTTT. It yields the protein CASSPAQGANTEAFF.

Here the CDR3 DNA reads TGTGCCAGCAGTTTGAGGGGGCGTAACTCTGGAAACACCATATATTTT. It is translated as CASSLRGRNSGNTIYF. This sequence joins TRBV27 and TRBJ1-3; TRBD1 matches 7 bases. With V trimmed by 3 bases and J by 0 bases, 5 bases remained unmatched. This CDR3 comprises 16 residues. CDR1 is MNHEY, CDR2 SMNVEV, per germline (reference sequence).

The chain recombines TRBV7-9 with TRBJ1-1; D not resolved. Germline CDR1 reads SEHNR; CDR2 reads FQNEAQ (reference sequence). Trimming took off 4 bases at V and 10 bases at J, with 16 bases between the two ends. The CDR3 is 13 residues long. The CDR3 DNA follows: TGTGCCAGCAGCTCAAACCCGGTGGCAGGAGCTTTCTTT. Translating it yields CASSSNPVAGAFF.

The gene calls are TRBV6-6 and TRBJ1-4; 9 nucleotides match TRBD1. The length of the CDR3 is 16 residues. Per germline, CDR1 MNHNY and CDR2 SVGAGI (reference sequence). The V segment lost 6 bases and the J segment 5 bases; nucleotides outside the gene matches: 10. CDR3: CASRAPGTGSNEKLFF. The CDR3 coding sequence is TGTGCCAGCAGGGCCCCCGGGACAGGGAGCAATGAAAAACTGTTTTTT.

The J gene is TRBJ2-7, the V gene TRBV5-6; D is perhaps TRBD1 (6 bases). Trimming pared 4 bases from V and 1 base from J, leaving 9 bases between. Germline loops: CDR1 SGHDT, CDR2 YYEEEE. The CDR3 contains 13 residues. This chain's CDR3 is CASSAGVSYEQYF. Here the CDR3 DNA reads TGTGCCAGCAGCGCAGGGGTATCCTACGAGCAGTACTTC.

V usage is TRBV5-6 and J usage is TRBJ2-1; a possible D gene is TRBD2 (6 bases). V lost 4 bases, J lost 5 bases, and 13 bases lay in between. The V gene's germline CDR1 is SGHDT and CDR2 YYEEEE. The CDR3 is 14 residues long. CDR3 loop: CASSEEGYDNEQFF. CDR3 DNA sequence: TGTGCCAGCAGCGAGGAGGGTTATGACAATGAGCAGTTCTTC.

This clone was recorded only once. In DNA form, the CDR3 reads TGTGCCAGCAGCAGGGTGAATGAAAAACTGTTTTTT. This translates into CASSRVNEKLFF. This chain connects TRBV25-1 to TRBJ1-4; possibly TRBD1 for D (5 bases). Per the germline V gene, CDR1 is MGHDK and CDR2 is SYGVNS. The CDR3 consists of 12 residues. V was pared by 6 bases and J by 5 bases, with 7 bases between.

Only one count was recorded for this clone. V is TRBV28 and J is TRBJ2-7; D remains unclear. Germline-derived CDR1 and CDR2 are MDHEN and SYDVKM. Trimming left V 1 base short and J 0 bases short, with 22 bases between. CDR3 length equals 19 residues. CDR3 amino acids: CASSLSWPLGALSSYEQYF. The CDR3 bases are TGTGCCAGCAGTTTATCCTGGCCCCTGGGCGCTTTGAGCTCCTACGAGCAGTACTTC.

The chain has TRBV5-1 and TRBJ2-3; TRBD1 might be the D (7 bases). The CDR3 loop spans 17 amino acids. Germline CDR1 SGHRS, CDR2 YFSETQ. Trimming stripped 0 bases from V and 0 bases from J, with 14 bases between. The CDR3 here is CASSLEAGGSSTDTQYF. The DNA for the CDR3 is TGCGCCAGCAGCTTGGAGGCAGGGGGGAGTAGCACAGATACGCAGTATTTT.

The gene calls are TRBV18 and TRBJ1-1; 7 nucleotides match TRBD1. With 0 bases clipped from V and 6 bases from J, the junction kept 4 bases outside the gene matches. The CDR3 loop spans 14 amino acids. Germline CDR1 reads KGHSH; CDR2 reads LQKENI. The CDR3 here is CASSPPDRVAEAFF. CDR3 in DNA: TGTGCCAGCTCACCACCCGACAGGGTCGCTGAAGCTTTCTTT.